This TCR beta chain was captured in a study of T cells expressing NK-cell markers. Study in general: In the group of eight sequenced donors, seven were HCMV-seropositive and one was seronegative. General study findings and limits: Among several donors, these clonotypes also ranked first in the CD3+CD56-NKG2C+ fraction. The study did not resolve the HCMV specificity of expanded NKG2C+ T cell clones.

The CDR3 has 18 amino acids. Germline lookup yields CDR1 MNHEY and CDR2 SMNVEV (reference sequence). TCRdb reprocessed the 5' RACE reads and reports one entry per CDR3 protein, with no DNA. This sample's table reports over 200,000 distinct CDR3 sequences. To note about this clonotype: The antigen remains undetermined.

This sequence joins TRBV27 and TRBJ2-6; the TCRdb D gene call, TRBD1, has no DNA to confirm it. This clonotype was sampled from a young man in good health. Sample: blood T cells: a sorted CD56 or NKG2C T cell subset, CD4+ or CD8+ T cells, or bulk PBMC T cells (not recorded which). CDR3 amino acids: CASSFSGQVFSGANVLTF.